The TCR beta chain described here comes from a study of beta chain features in type 1 diabetes. Averaging around 110 mL, one heparinised blood draw was given by each donor. Study observations and caveats: Compared with healthy donors, patients appeared to share more similar naive, central memory and regulatory TCRB repertoires. Among all four CD4+ subsets, Type 1 diabetes patients had TCRB CDR3s that were moderately but significantly shorter.

Details on this clone: The antigen is unknown. Additional DNA sequences in this sample encode the identical CDR3.

The investigators reverse transcribed all of the isolated RNA, so they sequenced expressed TCRB transcripts. Libraries were prepared by immunoSEQ multiplex PCR; TCRdb keeps only in-frame clonotypes and omits some of them. The sample records hundreds of thousands of clones, over 7% being singletons. Trimming pared 3 bases from V and 3 bases from J, leaving 9 bases between. Per the germline V gene, CDR1 is KGHSH and CDR2 is LQKENI. The CDR3 contains 14 residues. The sequence came from a man under 40 with type 1 diabetes. The sequenced sample consisted of central memory CD4+ T cells from blood. V gene TRBV18 combines with J gene TRBJ1-5, with D possibly TRBD1 on 5 matching bases. CDR3 region: CASSPEGPNQPQHF. In DNA, the CDR3 is TGTGCCAGCTCACCGGAGGGACCCAATCAGCCCCAGCATTTT. The variable domain in full, completed from reference TRBV18 and TRBJ1-5, reads NAGVMQNPRHLVRRRGQEARLRCSPMKGHSHVYWYRQLPEEGLKFMVYLQKENIIDESGMPKERFSAEFPKEGPSILRIQQVVRGDSAAYFCASSPEGPNQPQHFGDGTRLSIL.